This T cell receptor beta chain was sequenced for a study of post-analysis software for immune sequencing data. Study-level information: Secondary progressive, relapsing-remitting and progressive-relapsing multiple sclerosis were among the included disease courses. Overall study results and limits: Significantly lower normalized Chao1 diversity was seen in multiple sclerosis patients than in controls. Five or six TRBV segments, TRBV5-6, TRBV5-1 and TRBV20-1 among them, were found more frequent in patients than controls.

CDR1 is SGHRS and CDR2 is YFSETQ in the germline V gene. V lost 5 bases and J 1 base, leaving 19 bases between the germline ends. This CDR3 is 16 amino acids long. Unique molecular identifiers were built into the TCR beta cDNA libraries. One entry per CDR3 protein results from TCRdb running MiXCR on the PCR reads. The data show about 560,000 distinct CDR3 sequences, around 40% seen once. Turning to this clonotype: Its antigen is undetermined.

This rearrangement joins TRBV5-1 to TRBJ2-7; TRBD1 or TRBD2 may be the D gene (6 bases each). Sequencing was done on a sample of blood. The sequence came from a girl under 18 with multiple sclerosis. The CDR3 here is CASRGGSGDPSYEQYF. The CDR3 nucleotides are TGCGCCAGCAGAGGGGGGTCGGGTGACCCATCCTACGAGCAGTACTTC. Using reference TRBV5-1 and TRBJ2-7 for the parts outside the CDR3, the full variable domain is KAGVTQTPRYLIKTRGQQVTLSCSPISGHRSVSWYQQTPGQGLQFLFEYFSETQRNKGNFPGRFSGRQFSNSRSEMNVSTLELGDSALYLCASRGGSGDPSYEQYFGPGTRLTVT.